The text below deals with one T cell receptor (beta chain). Its antigen is not yet known. Nothing much larger sits one base from this clone, and base qualities are not available. Receptor amplification or capture employed 5' RACE. Sequencing took place on an Illumina HiSeq 2500. A second PCR of roughly 6 to 11 cycles was run with a J-beta primer mix and a sample-barcoded 5' primer. Each TCR beta cDNA molecule received a unique molecular identifier from a template-switch 5' adaptor carrying 12 random nucleotides. Each sample yielded at least 2.5 million CDR3-containing paired-end reads. The Mint cDNA synthesis kit, primed by a TRBC-specific oligonucleotide, was used to synthesize first-strand cDNA from all RNA. Following uracil-DNA glycosylase treatment, all cDNA underwent a first 18-cycle PCR with the universal primers M1SS and BC2_uni_R. In the authors' own workflow: For normalization, 1 million high-quality reads were randomly selected from each sample, with every read carrying a distinct molecular identifier. Instead of being binned into consensus sequences, reads with shared molecular identifiers were discarded. MiTCR, with a Q25 quality threshold and the strictest error-elimination algorithm, was used for CDR3 identification, clonotype clustering and error correction. A nonparametric unseen species model with Euler transformation was used to estimate a lower bound on total TCR beta diversity. The public reads were run again by TCRdb, first through fastp at Q25 and then through MiXCR, and only productive beta chains were kept. Each record represents a unique CDR3 protein, reported with the most common genes and DNA among its rows. The V and J calls follow TCRdb's processing rather than the paper's. The sample yields fewer than 1.5 million distinct CDR3 sequences; around two fifths were counted once. Jointly, the top ten make up roughly 7.7% of the sample.

Donors were approximately 42 systemically healthy Caucasian individuals from Russia aged roughly 6 to 95 years. Each donor gave 9 to 10 milliliters of peripheral blood, collected into EDTA-treated Vacutainer tubes. PBMCs were isolated by Ficoll-Paque density-gradient centrifugation, with at least 7 million obtained per sample. Trizol reagent was used to extract total RNA from PBMCs, with at least 6 micrograms per sample. For every donor, an aliquot of PBMCs went through flow cytometry to measure the percentages of naive CD45RAhigh/CD27high T cells. These data come from a study of blood T cells in healthy people across ages (dated by TCRdb to between 2015 and 2017). Regarding the complete study: In model experiments, template switching captured about one uniquely barcoded TCR beta cDNA molecule for every two T cells. To track age-related changes in TCR beta repertoire diversity, the study relied on deep sequencing normalized with unique cDNA molecular identifiers. The donors were split into four age groups: young (average around 15 years), middle-aged (over 35), aged (roughly 68) and long-lived (approximately 80). To avoid experimental bias, donors of different ages were distributed randomly across sequencing lanes. The study analyzed two additional independent replicas of 1 million unique cDNA reads from the same blood draw for two donors, one aged 18 to 30 and one aged 80 or older.

Between the V and J ends, shortened by 0 bases and 3 bases respectively, the junction contains 10 bases. Looking up the germline V gene yields CDR1 SGHRS and CDR2 YFSETQ. The CDR3, cysteine through phenylalanine, is 15 amino acids long. The retained sequence is limited to the CDR3, 45 bases, with the frame set at the first base. General study outcomes and caveats: Compared with the aged group, the long-lived group had more naive CD4+ T cells, fewer expanded clones and increased TCR diversity, a pattern suggesting age selection. The CMV infection status of donors was not known, potentially confounding age-related changes in expanded clonotypes. Total diversity estimates from one million sequenced T cells were considered lower bounds and underestimates. Because profiling used bulk unsorted PBMCs, naive and antigen-experienced compartments could not be compared conclusively. A strong correlation was found between observed TCR beta diversity and the percentage of naive T cells measured by flow cytometry. Observed TCR beta diversity per million T cells fell roughly linearly with age, and a significant reduction was already apparent by age roughly 40.

Sequenced material: blood. This TCR came from a woman aged 18-29 years in good health. The V and J segments used are TRBV5-1 and TRBJ2-1; TRBD1 is possibly the D segment (5 matching bases). The CDR3 region: CASSLATDRYNEQFF. The DNA sequence is given as TGCGCCAGCAGCTTGGCGACAGATCGCTACAATGAGCAGTTCTTC.